This T cell receptor beta chain was sequenced for a study of blood T cells in healthy people across ages. Study outcomes and limitations: Long-lived donors had more naive CD4+ cells and higher diversity than aged donors. Roughly linear age-related decline in beta diversity appeared, significant by age roughly 40.

A second 7 to 11 cycle PCR used barcoded and J-beta primers. Each cDNA molecule received a tag from a template-switch adaptor that had 12 random nucleotides. TCRdb itself ran the 5' RACE reads through MiXCR, one entry per CDR3 protein. The sample lists over a million distinct CDR3 sequences; almost 60% were seen once. A note on this clonotype: Its antigen is unidentified.

Sequencing was carried out using blood. The clonotype was recovered from a man between 18 and 35 years old in good health.

This CDR3 reads CASSLLTGGWSNQPQHF. In DNA form, the CDR3 reads TGTGCCAGCAGCCTCCTGACAGGAGGTTGGAGCAATCAGCCCCAGCATTTT. The chain uses TRBV12-3 or TRBV12-4 and TRBJ1-5, with TRBD1 as a possible D gene (6 bases). Trimming cost V 6 bases and J 1 base, with 19 bases left between them. The CDR3 loop spans 17 amino acids.